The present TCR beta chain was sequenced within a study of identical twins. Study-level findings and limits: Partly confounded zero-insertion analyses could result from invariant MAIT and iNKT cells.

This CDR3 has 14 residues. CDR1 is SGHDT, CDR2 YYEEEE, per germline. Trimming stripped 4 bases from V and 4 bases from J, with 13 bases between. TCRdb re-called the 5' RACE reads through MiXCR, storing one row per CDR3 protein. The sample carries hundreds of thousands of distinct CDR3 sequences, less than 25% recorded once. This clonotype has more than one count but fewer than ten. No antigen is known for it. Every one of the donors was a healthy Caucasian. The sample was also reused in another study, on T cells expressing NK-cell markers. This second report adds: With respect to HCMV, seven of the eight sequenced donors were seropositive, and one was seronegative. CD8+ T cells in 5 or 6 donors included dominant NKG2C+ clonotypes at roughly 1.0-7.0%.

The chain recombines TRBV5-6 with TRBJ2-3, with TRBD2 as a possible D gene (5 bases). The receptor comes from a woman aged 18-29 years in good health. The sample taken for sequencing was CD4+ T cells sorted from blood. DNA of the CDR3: TGTGCCAGCAGCCGCCTCCGGGGAGCAGATACGCAGTATTTT. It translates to CASSRLRGADTQYF.